The 8 T cell receptor beta chains listed next were all sequenced from one sample in a study of T cell responses to AZD1222 COVID-19 vaccine. Clones were sequenced by immunoSEQ multiplex PCR, and TCRdb holds only the in-frame ones, with some missing. In the table there are more than 95,000 clones, roughly 89% of which are singletons. The sequenced sample was peripheral blood, obtained on day 0 of AZD1222 vaccination. The receptors come from an adult in good health.

The chain is built from TRBV7-2 and TRBJ1-3; a possible D gene is TRBD1 (5 bases). Germline CDR1 SGHTA, CDR2 FQGNSA. The CDR3 has 16 amino acids. Trimming took 3 bases from V and 2 from J, leaving 14 bases between them. Here the CDR3 reads CASSFDLRGAGNTIYF. The CDR3 nucleotides are TGTGCCAGCAGCTTTGATTTGCGAGGGGCTGGAAACACCATATATTTT.

V is TRBV7-6 and J is TRBJ2-1; tentative D call: TRBD2 (5 bases). CDR3 size: 16 residues. The V end was cut by 2 bases, the J end by 5 bases, with 16 bases between. CDR1 SGHVS and CDR2 FNYEAQ come from the germline V gene. CDR3 DNA: TGTGCCAGCAGCTTACGGGGTAGCGCCTCTAACAATGAGCAGTTCTTC. Protein: CASSLRGSASNNEQFF.

This chain connects TRBV28 to TRBJ1-4, with a weak D call TRBD1 (6 bases). The CDR3 is 15 amino acids. The germline V gene encodes CDR1 MDHEN and CDR2 SYDVKM. The V gene lost 7 bases and the J gene lost 2 bases, with 14 bases spanning the gap. CDR3 region: CASTRPGGTNEKLFF. In DNA, the CDR3 is TGTGCCAGCACCCGCCCGGGGGGCACTAATGAAAAACTGTTTTTT.

The chain links TRBV29-1 to TRBJ2-5; 9 nucleotides agree with TRBD1. Per the germline V gene, CDR1 is SQVTM and CDR2 is ANQGSEA. The V gene end was trimmed by 3 bases and the J gene end by 5 bases; junction bases not matched to a gene: 7. CDR3 length: 14 amino acids. CDR3 sequence: CSVEVDRGAETQYF. CDR3 in DNA: TGCAGCGTTGAGGTGGACAGGGGAGCCGAGACCCAGTACTTC.

This sequence joins TRBV14 and TRBJ2-1; D not certain. This CDR3 is 11 amino acids long. The germline V gene encodes CDR1 SGHDN and CDR2 FVKESK. V was shortened by 0 bases and J by 10 bases, with 4 bases between the two germline ends. The CDR3 is CASSQEKEQFF. The CDR3 DNA follows: TGTGCCAGCAGCCAAGAAAAAGAGCAGTTCTTC. The entire variable domain, with the rest obtained from reference TRBV14 and TRBJ2-1, is as follows: EAGVTQFPSHSVIEKGQTVTLRCDPISGHDNLYWYRRVMGKEIKFLLHFVKESKQDESGMPNNRFLAERTGGTYSTLKVQPAELEDSGVYFCASSQEKEQFFGPGTRLTVL.

CDR3 in amino acids: CASSSLSEAFF. CDR3 nucleotide sequence: TGTGCCAGCAGTTCATTGTCTGAAGCTTTCTTT. The gene calls are TRBV6-5 and TRBJ1-1; no clear D. The V end was cut by 4 bases, the J end by 6 bases, with 6 bases between. The CDR3 spans 11 residues. Germline V gene lookup returns CDR1 MNHEY and CDR2 SVGAGI.

This clone was seen a handful of times. The chain couples TRBV6-6 to TRBJ1-5, with TRBD1 matching 10 bases. This CDR3 contains 16 residues. The J segment lost 5 bases and the V segment lost 2 bases, leaving 6 bases of the junction unmatched. Germline loops: CDR1 MNHNY, CDR2 SVGAGI (reference sequence). The DNA of the CDR3 is TGTGCCAGCAGTTACGGGACAGGGGTTGAGGATCAGCCCCAGCATTTT. It specifies CASSYGTGVEDQPQHF.

This chain joins TRBV12-3 or TRBV12-4 and TRBJ2-1, with 10 positions matching TRBD2. The CDR3 loop spans 13 amino acids. V was clipped by 2 bases and J by 9 bases; unmatched bases: 1. The CDR3: CASSLRTSGEQFF. The CDR3 nucleotides read TGTGCCAGCAGTTTACGGACTAGCGGTGAGCAGTTCTTC.